This record covers a single TCR beta chain. This clonotype was found many times. It lacks a known antigen. Per-nucleotide qualities are absent, and no much larger clonotype sits a single base away. Stable Graves' hyperthyroidism was defined as no progression to ophthalmopathy during 18 months of follow-up. Hyperthyroidism patients were newly diagnosed, with disease duration under 2 months, and aged 18 to 65 years. Exclusion was applied to patients with uncontrolled infections, other autoimmune diseases, pregnancy or lactation. Clinical symptoms, serum thyroxine and TRAb, thyroid ultrasound, and orbital computed tomography formed the basis for the diagnoses. Ficoll-Paque density gradient centrifugation was used to isolate PBMCs from 9.5 to 10 ml of fresh peripheral blood. Total RNA was extracted with Trizol reagent, and quality was checked on an Agilent 2100 Bioanalyzer. This sample is drawn from a study of T cells in Graves' hyperthyroidism and ophthalmopathy (dated by TCRdb to about 2019). A note on the overall study: Peripheral blood samples were taken at the time of initial diagnosis, prior to any treatment. TCR V-J signatures able to tell the groups apart were searched for in a discovery cohort of 90 to 100 patients, of whom over 40 had Graves' ophthalmopathy and under 65 had stable Graves' hyperthyroidism. Whether ophthalmopathy could be predicted prospectively was tested in an independent validation cohort made up of 18 to 20 hyperthyroidism patients plus 17 patients who later progressed to ophthalmopathy. The roughly 99 discovery patients were divided at random into training and test sets in a 7:3 ratio. The study also compared thyroid tissue and blood T-cell repertoires from about 6 Graves' hyperthyroidism patients. After sampling, hyperthyroidism patients received methimazole starting at 30 mg daily, and ophthalmopathy patients received high-dose intravenous methylprednisolone. TCR Vbeta CDR3 sequencing of approximately 140 peripheral blood samples (around 45 ophthalmopathy, 75 to 80 hyperthyroidism and some 17 progressor patients) is reported in the paper. The study at large found these results: In validation, progression to ophthalmopathy was predicted by the model with about 70% sensitivity and nearly 75% specificity, a median of about 6.4 months before onset. No statistical method was used to set the sample size in advance, and investigators knew the group allocation. A model built on a 13 V-J signature distinguished ophthalmopathy from stable hyperthyroidism, reaching over 85% sensitivity and under 84% specificity in cross-validation and 80%/75% in testing. Most expanded thyroid clonotypes (frequency above 0.001) were also detected in blood, suggesting blood repertoires may reflect thyroid immune responses.

As encoded in the germline V gene, CDR1 is SQVTM while CDR2 is ANQGSEA. Spanning cysteine to phenylalanine, the CDR3 consists of 14 amino acids. The kept DNA is CDR3 alone, 42 bases in frame from the first base. The germline V end is reduced by 6 bases and the J end by 2 bases; junction bases left unmatched: 8. TCR beta CDR3 regions were amplified from RNA transcripts. The first round of RT-PCR for the TCR CDR3 was performed with the HTBI primer set and the Qiagen OneStep RT-PCR kit. Libraries were constructed in a second round of multiplex PCR, after which size selection and purification were performed. Paired-end sequencing of the libraries was performed with 100 bp reads on an Illumina HiSeq2000. The original methods were these. Raw data were processed with SOAPnuke, discarding reads with adapters, uncalled bases, mean Phred below 15, or no exact constant-primer or identifier match. COPE v1.2.5 was used to merge the high-quality paired reads, and each unique nucleotide sequence was defined as a clonotype. Clonotypes were aligned to IMGT TRBV, TRBD and TRBJ reference segments using MiTCR v1.1. Only V-J combinations with frequency above 0.0001, covering 99.2% of repertoires, were analysed. The TCS score was defined as the ratio of F50 (clonal expansion) to E x V (chaos), calculated using BLOSUM62-based TCRdist between CDR3 peptides within each V-J. Welch's t-statistics and random forest reduced approximately 520 V-J features to 10 to 15, which were used in a naive Bayes classifier (R e1071). TCRdb applied fastp at Q25 and MiXCR to the public reads, then kept only in-frame beta chains. Rows with one shared CDR3 protein collapse into an entry with the most common genes and DNA. TCRdb, not the authors, supplied the V and J calls. The sample has 380,000 or so distinct CDR3 sequences on record, about 14% of them singletons. Together, the top ten hold around 25% of the sample.

The sample consisted of blood. This TCR derives from a woman in her 30s with Graves' hyperthyroidism. In this chain, TRBV29-1 is recombined with TRBJ2-5, with 8 middle bases fitting TRBD1. CDR3 reads: CSVGAGTGQETQYF. The DNA sequence follows: TGCAGCGTGGGGGCCGGGACAGGTCAAGAGACCCAGTACTTC.